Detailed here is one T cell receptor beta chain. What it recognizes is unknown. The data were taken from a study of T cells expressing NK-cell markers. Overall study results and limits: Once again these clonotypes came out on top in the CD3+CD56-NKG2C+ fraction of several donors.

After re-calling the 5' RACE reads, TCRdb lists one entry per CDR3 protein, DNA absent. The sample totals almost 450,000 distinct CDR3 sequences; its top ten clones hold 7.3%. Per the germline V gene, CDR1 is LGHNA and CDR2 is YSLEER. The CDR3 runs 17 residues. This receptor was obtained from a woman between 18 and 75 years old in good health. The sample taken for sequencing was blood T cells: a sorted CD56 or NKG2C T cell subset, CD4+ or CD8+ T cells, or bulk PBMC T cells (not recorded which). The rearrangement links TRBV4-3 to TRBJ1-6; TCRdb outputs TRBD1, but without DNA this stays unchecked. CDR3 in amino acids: CASSQAAGTDIYSPLHF.